Each of the 13 T cell receptor beta chains below was sequenced from the same sample in a study of spatial heterogeneity in lung cancer (dated by TCRdb to between 2018 and 2021). This sample's time point label indicates: sample taken at primary tumor resection. These receptors lack a known antigen. Here is what the overall study found, with its caveats: A correlation was observed between the number of expanded intratumoral alpha and beta TCRs and the tumor nonsynonymous mutation count.

The library came from 5' RACE. Sequencing relied on a NextSeq 500. Using fastp at Q25 and MiXCR, TCRdb reprocessed the public reads and kept productive beta chains. Merged by CDR3 protein, the rows form single entries marked with the most common genes and DNA. The sample records roughly 5,100 distinct CDR3 sequences, 8.4% of which are singletons. The top ten clonotypes cover about 17% of the sample. The specimen comprised lung tumor tissue, sampled at surgery. These receptors originate from a female donor with early-stage non-small cell lung cancer.

The V gene is TRBV6-5, the J gene TRBJ1-6; D is perhaps TRBD1 (6 bases). The V gene's germline CDR1 is MNHEY and CDR2 SVGAGI. This CDR3 contains 17 residues. With 2 bases removed from V and 0 bases from J, the gap between germline ends came to 11 bases. The CDR3: CASSYVQGSSYNSPLHF. Written as DNA, the CDR3 is TGTGCCAGCAGTTACGTCCAGGGGAGCTCCTATAATTCACCCCTCCACTTT.

V gene TRBV7-2 combines with J gene TRBJ2-5, with D perhaps TRBD1 or TRBD2 (5 bases each). Trimming shortened V by 2 bases and J by 2 bases, and 15 bases separated the two germline ends. This CDR3 spans 16 amino acids. The germline CDR1 and CDR2 sequences are SGHTA and FQGNSA. Here the CDR3 DNA reads TGTGCCAGCAGCTTATTTGCCGGGACCTTACAAGAGACCCAGTACTTC. The encoded protein is CASSLFAGTLQETQYF.

This clonotype qualifies as large. J is TRBJ2-7 and V is TRBV3-1; the match to TRBD1 covers 8 bases. V shed 3 bases and J 6 bases; nucleotides not matched to a gene: 4. Germline V gene data show CDR1 as LGHDT and CDR2 as YNNKEL (reference sequence). The CDR3 contains 13 residues. For the CDR3, the DNA is TGTGCCAGCAGCCACAGAGACAGGGGCGAGCAGTACTTC. Its protein product is CASSHRDRGEQYF.

CDR3 sequence (DNA): TGTGCCAGCAGTTTATTTCCGGTGGCTTTCTTT. Encoded protein: CASSLFPVAFF. The V gene is TRBV6-6, the J gene TRBJ1-1; D gene unclear. This CDR3 has 11 amino acids. V was trimmed by 4 bases and J by 11 bases, leaving 11 bases between them. Germline V gives CDR1 MNHNY, CDR2 SVGAGI (reference sequence).

The chain recombines TRBV4-1 with TRBJ2-7; 7 nucleotides align to TRBD1. The CDR3 length is 14 residues. Germline assignment: CDR1 MGHRA and CDR2 YSYEKL. J lost 3 bases, V lost 4 bases, and 6 bases had no gene match. The CDR3 DNA sequence: TGCGCCAGCAGCCTCCAGGGGGTCGGCTACGAGCAGTACTTC. Its protein is CASSLQGVGYEQYF.

V is TRBV20-1 and J is TRBJ2-3; 13 positions match TRBD2. Germline V gene sequence: CDR1 DFQATT, CDR2 SNEGSKA (reference sequence). The CDR3 length is 12 residues. The CDR3 loop reads CATSGGADTQYF. Here the CDR3 DNA reads TGCGCAACTAGCGGGGGGGCAGATACGCAGTATTTT.

This clonotype is medium-sized in the sample. The J gene is TRBJ2-1, the V gene TRBV2, with TRBD2 matching 14 bases. V gave up 7 bases and J gave up 5 bases; unmatched junction bases: 4. Germline V gene sequence: CDR1 SNHLY, CDR2 FYNNEI. This CDR3 comprises 15 residues. As DNA, the CDR3 is TGTGCCAGCAAAAGGACTAGCGGGGGGAACAATGAGCAGTTCTTC. Translated, it gives CASKRTSGGNNEQFF. The entire variable domain, with the rest obtained from reference TRBV2 and TRBJ2-1, is as follows: EPEVTQTPSHQVTQMGQEVILRCVPISNHLYFYWYRQILGQKVEFLVSFYNNEISEKSEIFDDQFSVERPDGSNFTLKIRSTKLEDSAMYFCASKRTSGGNNEQFFGPGTRLTVL.

Within the sample, this clonotype is medium-sized. The chain links TRBV4-1 to TRBJ2-3; tentatively, D is TRBD1 (5 bases). This CDR3 is 17 amino acids long. Germline assignment: CDR1 MGHRA and CDR2 YSYEKL. Trimming pared 0 bases from V and 5 bases from J, leaving 18 bases between. CDR3 sequence reads: CASSQEGVGSAGDTQYF. Written as DNA, the CDR3 is TGCGCCAGCAGCCAAGAAGGGGTGGGCAGCGCCGGAGATACGCAGTATTTT.

The chain recombines TRBV6-5 with TRBJ1-6; a possible D gene is TRBD1 (5 bases). This CDR3 has 17 amino acids. V was pared by 0 bases and J by 9 bases, with 18 bases between. The germline gives CDR1 MNHEY, CDR2 SVGAGI. CDR3 nucleotide sequence: TGTGCCAGCAGTTACTCGTTCCTGTGGCTGGGGGGTTCACCCCTCCACTTT. Amino acids: CASSYSFLWLGGSPLHF.

The chain links TRBV4-3 to TRBJ1-6; 8 bases are a match to TRBD1. J gave up 8 bases and V 1 base, and 4 bases lay outside the gene matches. The CDR3 is 15 amino acids. Germline values: CDR1 LGHNA, CDR2 YSLEER. For the CDR3, the DNA is TGCGCCAGCAGCCAAGGGACAGGGTTTGATTCACCCCTCCACTTT. This sequence encodes CASSQGTGFDSPLHF.

The sample holds a few counts of this clonotype. This sequence joins TRBV12-3 or TRBV12-4 and TRBJ2-3; D unclear. The CDR3 has 14 amino acids. V lost 1 base, J lost 6 bases, and 11 bases lay in between. CDR3 in DNA: TGTGCCAGCAGTTTAGGACTCTATGTCGATACGCAGTATTTT. This gives the protein CASSLGLYVDTQYF.

There are many counts of this clonotype. The gene calls are TRBV7-9 and TRBJ2-3; D not certain. V lost 6 bases to trimming and J lost 6 bases, with 7 bases between them. Germline loops: CDR1 SEHNR, CDR2 FQNEAQ (reference sequence). The CDR3 sequence is 11 residues long. CDR3 sequence: CASSARDTQYF. CDR3 nucleotide sequence: TGTGCCAGCAGTGCCCGGGATACGCAGTATTTT.

By frequency in the sample, this clonotype is medium-sized. This sequence joins TRBV12-3 or TRBV12-4 and TRBJ2-7; the match to TRBD1 covers 10 bases. The V gene end was trimmed by 0 bases and the J gene end by 4 bases; junction bases not matched to a gene: 3. This CDR3 is 15 amino acids long. The chain's CDR3 is CASSLAGQGVYEQYF. The CDR3 nucleotides are TGTGCCAGCAGTTTAGCCGGACAGGGGGTATACGAGCAGTACTTC.